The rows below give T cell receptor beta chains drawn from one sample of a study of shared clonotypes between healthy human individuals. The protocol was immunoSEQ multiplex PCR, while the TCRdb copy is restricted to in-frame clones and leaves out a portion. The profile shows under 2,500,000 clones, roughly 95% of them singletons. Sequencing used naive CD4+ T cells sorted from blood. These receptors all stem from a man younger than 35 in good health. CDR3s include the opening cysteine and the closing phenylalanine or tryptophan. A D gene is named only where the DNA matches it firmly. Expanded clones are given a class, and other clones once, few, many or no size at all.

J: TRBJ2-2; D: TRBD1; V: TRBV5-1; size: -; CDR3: CASSLEGQGYTGELFF; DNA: TGCGCCAGCAGCTTGGAGGGACAGGGGTACACCGGGGAGCTGTTTTTT
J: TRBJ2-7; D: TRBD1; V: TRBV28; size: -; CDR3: CASSSGQGVGYEQYF; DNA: TGTGCCAGCAGTTCGGGACAGGGGGTAGGCTACGAGCAGTACTTC
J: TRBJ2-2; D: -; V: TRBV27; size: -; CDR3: CASSLRMSGELFF; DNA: TGTGCCAGCAGTTTAAGGATGTCCGGGGAGCTGTTTTTT
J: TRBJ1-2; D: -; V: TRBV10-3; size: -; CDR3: CAISEQVAGLYGYTF; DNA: TGTGCCATCAGTGAACAGGTGGCAGGGCTCTATGGCTACACCTTC
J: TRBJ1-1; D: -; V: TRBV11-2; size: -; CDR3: CASSFTSTNTEAFF; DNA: TGTGCCAGCAGCTTTACATCAACGAACACTGAAGCTTTCTTT
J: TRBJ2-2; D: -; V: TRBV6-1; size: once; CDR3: CASSHLWDATGELFF; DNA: TGTGCCAGCAGCCACCTCTGGGACGCCACCGGGGAGCTGTTTTTT
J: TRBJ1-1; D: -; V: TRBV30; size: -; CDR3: CAWSVGQLNTEAFF; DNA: TGTGCCTGGAGTGTGGGACAATTGAACACTGAAGCTTTCTTT
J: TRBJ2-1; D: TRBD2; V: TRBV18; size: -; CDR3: CASSPILADSSYNEQFF; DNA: TGTGCCAGCTCACCGATACTAGCGGATAGCTCCTACAATGAGCAGTTCTTC
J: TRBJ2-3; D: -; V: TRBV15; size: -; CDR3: CATASGYTDTQYF; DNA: TGTGCCACCGCATCCGGCTACACAGATACGCAGTATTTT
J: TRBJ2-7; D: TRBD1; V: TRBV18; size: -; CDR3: CASSVGQEAYEQYF; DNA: TGTGCCAGCTCAGTCGGACAGGAGGCCTACGAGCAGTACTTC